This TCR beta chain is drawn from a study of identical twins. Whole-study results and caveats: Because invariant MAIT and iNKT cells could be present, zero-insertion analyses could be partly confounded. For cord blood, abundant beta clonotypes had fewer insertions, unlike memory repertoires, which showed none.

Through template switching, a universal primer site was introduced, and the cDNA contained unique molecular identifiers. TCRdb redid the calling of the 5' RACE reads with MiXCR, one entry per CDR3 protein. Of about 530,000 distinct CDR3 sequences listed, approximately 14% are singletons. V was trimmed by 8 bases and J by 2 bases, leaving 16 bases between them. This CDR3 is built from 13 residues. CDR1 is DFQATT and CDR2 is SNEGSKA in the germline V gene (reference sequence). This clonotype was seen a few times. No antigen is known for it. Healthy Caucasians alone served as donors. The same data also contributed to another study, on yellow fever vaccine responses in identical twins.

The sequence came from a woman younger than 30 in good health. The rearrangement joins TRBV20-1 to TRBJ2-7, with D perhaps TRBD2 (5 bases). The sequencing sample was made of CD4+ T cells sorted from blood. CDR3 protein: CSPASGLTYEQYV. CDR3 nucleotides: TGCAGTCCGGCGAGCGGATTAACCTACGAGCAGTACGTC.